This T cell receptor (beta chain) was sequenced for a study of T cell repertoires in cytomegalovirus infection. Germline CDR1 reads ENHRY; CDR2 reads SYGVKD. The CDR3 contains 11 residues. Trimming removed 8 bases at V and 3 bases at J, with 6 bases between. Points from the study as a whole: Clonotype analysis showed dominance of the ex vivo response by HLA-C-restricted CMV-specific TCR beta clonotypes. The cumulative frequency of public TCR beta families distinguished individuals who carried CMV together with the relevant HLA.

Notes on this clonotype: Its antigen is unidentified. This may arise from a read error, as a much more abundant clone is one base away.

From the reads, TCRdb called clonotypes with MiXCR, one entry per CDR3 protein. The data hold fewer than 700,000 distinct CDR3 sequences, with 20% to 30% observed a single time. The specimen was CD8+ T cells from PBMCs. The J gene is TRBJ2-3, the V gene TRBV10-3, with D perhaps matching TRBD2 (6 bases). This sequence originates from a human donor in good health (CMV status not recorded). Some clones in this sample may be carry-over from other donors' samples. CDR3 nucleotide sequence: TGTGCCATCGGGGGGACAGATACGCAGTATTTT. Its translation is CAIGGTDTQYF.